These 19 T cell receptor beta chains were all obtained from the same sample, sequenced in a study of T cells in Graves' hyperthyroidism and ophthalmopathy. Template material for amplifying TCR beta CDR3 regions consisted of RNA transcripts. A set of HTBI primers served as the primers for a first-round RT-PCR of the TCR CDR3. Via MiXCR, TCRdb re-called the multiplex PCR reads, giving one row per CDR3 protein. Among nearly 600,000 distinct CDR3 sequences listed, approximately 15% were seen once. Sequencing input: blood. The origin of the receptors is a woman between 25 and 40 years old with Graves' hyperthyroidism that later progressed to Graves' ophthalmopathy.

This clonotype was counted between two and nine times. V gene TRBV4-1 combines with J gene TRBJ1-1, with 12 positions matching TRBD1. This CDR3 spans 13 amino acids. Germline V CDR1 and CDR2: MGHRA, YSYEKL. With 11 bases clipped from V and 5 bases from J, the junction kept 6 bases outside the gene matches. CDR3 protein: CAGDRGPGTEAFF. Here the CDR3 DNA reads TGCGCCGGGGACAGGGGGCCGGGTACTGAAGCTTTCTTT.

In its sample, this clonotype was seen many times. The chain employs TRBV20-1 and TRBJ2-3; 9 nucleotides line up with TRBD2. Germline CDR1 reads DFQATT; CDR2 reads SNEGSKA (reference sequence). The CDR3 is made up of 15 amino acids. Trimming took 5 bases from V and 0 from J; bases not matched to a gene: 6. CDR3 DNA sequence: TGCAGTGCTTTCTCTAGCGGGACTAGCACAGATACGCAGTATTTT. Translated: CSAFSSGTSTDTQYF.

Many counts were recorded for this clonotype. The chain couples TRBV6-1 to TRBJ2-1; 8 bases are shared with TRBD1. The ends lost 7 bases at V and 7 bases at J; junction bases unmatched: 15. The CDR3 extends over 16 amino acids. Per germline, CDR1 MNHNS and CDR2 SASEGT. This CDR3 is CASTPRAGGIRNEQFF. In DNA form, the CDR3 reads TGTGCCAGCACCCCTCGGGCAGGGGGCATCCGGAATGAGCAGTTCTTC.

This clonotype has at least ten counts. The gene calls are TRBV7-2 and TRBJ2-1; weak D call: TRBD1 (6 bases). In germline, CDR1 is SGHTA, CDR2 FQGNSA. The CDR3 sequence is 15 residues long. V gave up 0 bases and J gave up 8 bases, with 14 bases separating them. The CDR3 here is CASSLAQGLLYEQFF. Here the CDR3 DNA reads TGTGCCAGCAGCTTAGCGCAGGGGCTTTTGTATGAGCAGTTCTTC. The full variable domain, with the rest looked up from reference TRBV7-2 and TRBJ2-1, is GAGVSQSPSNKVTEKGKDVELRCDPISGHTALYWYRQSLGQGLEFLIYFQGNSAPDKSGLPSDRFSAERTGGSVSTLTIQRTQQEDSAVYLCASSLAQGLLYEQFFGPGTRLTVL.

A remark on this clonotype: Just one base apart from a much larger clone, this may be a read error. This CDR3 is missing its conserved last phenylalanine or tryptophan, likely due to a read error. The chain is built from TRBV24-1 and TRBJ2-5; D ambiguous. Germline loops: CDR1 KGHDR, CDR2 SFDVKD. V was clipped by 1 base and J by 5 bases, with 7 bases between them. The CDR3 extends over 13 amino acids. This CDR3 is CATSDFVAETQYS. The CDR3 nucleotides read TGTGCCACCAGTGATTTCGTGGCGGAGACCCAGTACTCC.

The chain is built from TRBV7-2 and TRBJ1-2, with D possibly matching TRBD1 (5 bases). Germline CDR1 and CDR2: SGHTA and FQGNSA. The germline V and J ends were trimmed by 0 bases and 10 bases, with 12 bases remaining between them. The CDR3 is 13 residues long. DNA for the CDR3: TGTGCCAGCAGCTTAGCCGGGGGTGGTGACTACACCTTC. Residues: CASSLAGGGDYTF.

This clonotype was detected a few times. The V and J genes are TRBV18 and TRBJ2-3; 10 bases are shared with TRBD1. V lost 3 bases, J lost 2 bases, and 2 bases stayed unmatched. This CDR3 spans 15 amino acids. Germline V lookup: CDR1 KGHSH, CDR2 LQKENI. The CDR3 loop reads CASSPGTGDTDTQYF. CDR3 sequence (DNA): TGTGCCAGCTCACCCGGGACAGGGGACACAGATACGCAGTATTTT.

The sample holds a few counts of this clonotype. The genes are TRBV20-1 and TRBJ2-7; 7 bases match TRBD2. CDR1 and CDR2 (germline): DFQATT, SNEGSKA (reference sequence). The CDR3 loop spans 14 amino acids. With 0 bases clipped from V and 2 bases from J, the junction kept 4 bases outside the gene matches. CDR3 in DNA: TGCAGTGCTAGAGATGGACTAGGAGCCTACGAGCAGTACTTC. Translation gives CSARDGLGAYEQYF.

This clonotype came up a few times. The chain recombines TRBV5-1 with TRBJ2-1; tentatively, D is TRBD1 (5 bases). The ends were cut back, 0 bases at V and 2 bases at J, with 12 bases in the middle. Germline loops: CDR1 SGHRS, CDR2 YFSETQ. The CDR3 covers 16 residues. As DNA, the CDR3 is TGCGCCAGCAGCTTGGCTTCAGGGATCCCCTACAATGAGCAGTTCTTC. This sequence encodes CASSLASGIPYNEQFF.

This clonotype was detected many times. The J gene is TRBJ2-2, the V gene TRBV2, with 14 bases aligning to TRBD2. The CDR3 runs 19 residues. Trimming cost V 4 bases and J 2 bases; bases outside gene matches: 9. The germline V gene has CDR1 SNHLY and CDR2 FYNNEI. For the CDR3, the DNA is TGTGCCAGCAGTGTAAGGGGACTAGCGGGAGACCGTAACACCGGGGAGCTGTTTTTT. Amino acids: CASSVRGLAGDRNTGELFF.

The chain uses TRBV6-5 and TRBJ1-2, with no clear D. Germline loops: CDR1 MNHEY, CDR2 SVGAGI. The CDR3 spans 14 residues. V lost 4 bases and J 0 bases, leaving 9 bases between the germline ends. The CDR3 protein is CASSSSRSNYGYTF. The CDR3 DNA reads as TGTGCCAGCAGTTCCTCCCGTTCTAACTATGGCTACACCTTC.

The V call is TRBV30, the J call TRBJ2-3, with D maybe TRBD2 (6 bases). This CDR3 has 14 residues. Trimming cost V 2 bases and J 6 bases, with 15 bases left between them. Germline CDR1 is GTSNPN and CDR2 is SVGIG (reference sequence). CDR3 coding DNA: TGTGCCTGGAGTCTCCCGGGAGAGGGTGATACGCAGTATTTT. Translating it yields CAWSLPGEGDTQYF. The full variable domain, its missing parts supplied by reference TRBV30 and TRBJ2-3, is SQTIHQWPATLVQPVGSPLSLECTVEGTSNPNLYWYRQAAGRGLQLLFYSVGIGQISSEVPQNLSASRPQDRQFILSSKKLLLSDSGFYLCAWSLPGEGDTQYFGPGTRLTVL.

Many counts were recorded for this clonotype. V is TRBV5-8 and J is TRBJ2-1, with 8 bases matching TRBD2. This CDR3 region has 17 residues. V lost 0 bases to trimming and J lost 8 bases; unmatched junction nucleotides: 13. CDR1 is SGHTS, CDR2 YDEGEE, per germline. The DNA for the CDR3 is TGTGCCAGCAGCTTGGCCTCCTGGGTAGCGGGGTCCGATGAGCAGTTCTTC. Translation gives CASSLASWVAGSDEQFF.

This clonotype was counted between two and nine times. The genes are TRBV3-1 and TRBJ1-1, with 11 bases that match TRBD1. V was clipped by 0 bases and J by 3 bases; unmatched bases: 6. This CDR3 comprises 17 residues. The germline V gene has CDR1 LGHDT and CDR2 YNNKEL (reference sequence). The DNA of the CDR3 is TGTGCCAGCAGCCAAGAGGACAGGGGGCAGTTGGACACTGAAGCTTTCTTT. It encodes CASSQEDRGQLDTEAFF.

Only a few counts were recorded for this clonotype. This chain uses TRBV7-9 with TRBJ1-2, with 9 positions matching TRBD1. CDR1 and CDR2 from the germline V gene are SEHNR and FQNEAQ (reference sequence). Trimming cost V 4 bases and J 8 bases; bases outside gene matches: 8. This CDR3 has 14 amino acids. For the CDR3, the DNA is TGTGCCAGCAGCTCCGAGGGACAGGGAGGCGGCTACACCTTC. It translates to CASSSEGQGGGYTF.

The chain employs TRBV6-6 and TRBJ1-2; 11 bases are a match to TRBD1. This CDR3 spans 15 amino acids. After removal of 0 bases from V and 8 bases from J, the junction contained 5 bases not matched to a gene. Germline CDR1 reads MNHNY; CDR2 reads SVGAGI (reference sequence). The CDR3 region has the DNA TGTGCCAGCAGTTACTCCGGACAGGGGGCGCAGGGCTACACCTTC. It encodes CASSYSGQGAQGYTF.

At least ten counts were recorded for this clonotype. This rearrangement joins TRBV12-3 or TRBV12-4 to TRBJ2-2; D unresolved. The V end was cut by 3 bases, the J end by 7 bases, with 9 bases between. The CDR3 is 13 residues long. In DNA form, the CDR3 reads TGTGCCAGCAGTTTTAAGGCCGGCGGGGAGCTGTTTTTT. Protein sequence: CASSFKAGGELFF.

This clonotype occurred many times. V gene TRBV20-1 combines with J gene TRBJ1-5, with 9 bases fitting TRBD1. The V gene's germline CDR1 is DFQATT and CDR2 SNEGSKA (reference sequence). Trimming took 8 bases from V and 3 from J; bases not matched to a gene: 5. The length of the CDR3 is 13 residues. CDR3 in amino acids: CSTGGPDNQPQHF. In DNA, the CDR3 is TGCAGTACAGGGGGCCCCGACAATCAGCCCCAGCATTTT.

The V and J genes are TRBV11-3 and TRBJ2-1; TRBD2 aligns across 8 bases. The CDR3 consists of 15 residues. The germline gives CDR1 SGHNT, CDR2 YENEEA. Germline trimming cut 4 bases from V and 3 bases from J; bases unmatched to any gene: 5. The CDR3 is CASSSPGLGYNEQFF. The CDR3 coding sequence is TGTGCCAGCAGCTCCCCGGGACTAGGCTACAATGAGCAGTTCTTC.